A single T cell receptor (beta chain) is shown here with its context. Germline V gives CDR1 MDHEN, CDR2 SYDVKM. Trimming stripped 6 bases from V and 3 bases from J, with 17 bases between. The CDR3 has 15 residues. This entry is derived from a study of blood T cell repertoires in COVID-19. In the study overall: The origin of the acute and convalescent COVID-19 samples was the United States, Italy and Spain. Sample material is recorded as cDNA or gDNA derived from T cells, B-cell-depleted T cells, or PBMCs.

Original processing notes: Estimates of nucleated cell counts were drawn from the amplification of reference gene primers. Sequencing used immunoSEQ multiplex PCR; TCRdb keeps in-frame clones, though not all of them. That table is the source of V, J and clone size, and D and trimming were worked out from the DNA. Of about 59,000 clones listed, 65% to 80% are singletons. Sequencing used peripheral blood. The chain carries TRBV28 and TRBJ1-2, with D possibly matching TRBD1 (6 bases). The clonotype was recovered from a woman in her 70s with acute or convalescent COVID-19. The CDR3 DNA follows: TGTGCCAGCAGCCTCCCCAGGGGATTAGACTATGGCTACACCTTC. This gives the protein CASSLPRGLDYGYTF.